The entry below describes one TCR beta chain. TCRdb reprocessed the RT-PCR reads via MiXCR and lists one record per CDR3 protein. Here the sample spans around 570,000 distinct CDR3 sequences, over 9% being singletons. Trimming stripped 9 bases from V and 2 bases from J, with 17 bases between. Germline CDR1 is SGHRS and CDR2 is YFSETQ. This CDR3 spans 14 amino acids. This sample stems from a study of response to subunit inactivated influenza vaccine. These data also formed part of another study, on T cells expressing NK-cell markers. This second report adds: Production of TCR beta cDNA relied on 5'RACE template switching with UMIs. According to the study, TCR beta repertoires originated from sorted CD3+CD56+NKG2C+, CD3+CD56+NKG2C- and CD3+CD56-NKG2C+ T cells. Several experiments added an anti-gamma-delta TCR antibody to sort only alpha-beta TCR T cells. As a fraction of CD8+ T cells, dominant NKG2C+ clonotypes reached about 1.0-8% in six donors. A handful of donors showed these clonotypes also leading the CD3+CD56-NKG2C+ fraction.

This sequence was found in a man between 50 and 59 years old who received an inactivated influenza vaccine. The V gene is TRBV5-1, the J gene TRBJ2-5, with a possible D match to TRBD1 (5 bases). The material sequenced was PBMCs from blood, taken on the day of vaccination. CDR3 bases: TGCGCCACGGCGAGGCAGGGTCAACAAGAGACCCAGTACTTC. Translation: CATARQGQQETQYF.